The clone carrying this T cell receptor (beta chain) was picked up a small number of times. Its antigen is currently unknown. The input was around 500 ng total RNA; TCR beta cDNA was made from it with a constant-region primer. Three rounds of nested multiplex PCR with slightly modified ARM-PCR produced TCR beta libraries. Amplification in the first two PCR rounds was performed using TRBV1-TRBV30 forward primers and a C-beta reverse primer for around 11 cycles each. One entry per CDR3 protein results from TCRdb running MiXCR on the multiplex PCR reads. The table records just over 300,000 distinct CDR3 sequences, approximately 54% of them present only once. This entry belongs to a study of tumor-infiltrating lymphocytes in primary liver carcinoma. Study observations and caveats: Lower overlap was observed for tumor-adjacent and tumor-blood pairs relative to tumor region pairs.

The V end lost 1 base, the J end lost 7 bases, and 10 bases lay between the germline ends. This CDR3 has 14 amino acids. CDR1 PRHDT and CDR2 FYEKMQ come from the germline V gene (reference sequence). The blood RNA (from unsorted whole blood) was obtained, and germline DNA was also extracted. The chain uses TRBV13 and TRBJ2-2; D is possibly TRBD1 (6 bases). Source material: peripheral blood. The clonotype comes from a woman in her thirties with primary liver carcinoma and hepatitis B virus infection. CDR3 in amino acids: CASSLEGVYGELFF. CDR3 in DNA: TGTGCCAGCAGCTTAGAGGGGGTGTACGGGGAGCTGTTTTTT.